Shown below are 2 T cell receptor beta chains from a single sample sequenced in a study of T cell repertoires in ileal Crohn's disease. This sample's time point: inflamed ileum from the surgical specimen. The method was immunoSEQ multiplex PCR; TCRdb's version includes in-frame clones alone and lacks a portion of them. The sample consists of some 16,000 clones, roughly nine tenths of them appearing once. Sequencing input: ileal tissue. These receptors were taken from an adult with Crohn's disease.

CDR3 bases: TGTGCCTGGAGTGCGACCGACAGGGGCCATGGCTACACCTTC. The encoded protein is CAWSATDRGHGYTF. The chain is built from TRBV30 and TRBJ1-2; 8 positions agree with TRBD1. Germline CDR1 reads GTSNPN; CDR2 reads SVGIG (reference sequence). Trimming cost V 1 base and J 6 bases; bases outside gene matches: 7. The CDR3 totals 14 residues.

The rearrangement links TRBV5-6 to TRBJ2-2; 9 nucleotides agree with TRBD1. The V segment lost 4 bases and the J segment 2 bases; nucleotides outside the gene matches: 9. Looked up from germline, CDR1 is SGHDT and CDR2 is YYEEEE. The CDR3 is 17 residues long. CDR3 bases: TGTGCCAGCAGCCCCGGGACAGGGAGATCTAACACCGGGGAGCTGTTTTTT. Amino acids: CASSPGTGRSNTGELFF.